This TCR beta chain was recorded in a study of blood T cell repertoires in COVID-19 (TCRdb year 2020). For the study in its entirety: Samples covering the acute and convalescent phases of COVID-19 were provided by collaborators in the United States, Italy and Spain. Sample metadata almost always included a de-identified subject ID, COVID-19 status, age in years and sex. HLA class I and class II types, where available, came from metadata supplied by the sample provider rather than from assay-based typing. The repertoires were released in a freely available public database intended as a resource for research on the immune response to SARS-CoV-2. The samples were drawn from two sources: the first 160 participants of the ongoing ImmuneRACE study, and 1,200 or so subjects contributed by 6 global collaborators. The material from the prospective study consisted of cDNA or gDNA derived from T cells, B-cell-depleted T cells, or PBMCs. Subjects who had been exposed to COVID-19, were actively infected with it, or had recovered from it provided the deeply sampled blood TCRbeta repertoires that made up the dataset.

Study-wide conclusions, independent of this receptor: Clinical and demographic metadata were provided uncurated, with the amount varying by source and participant.

TCRbeta CDR3 regions were amplified from genomic DNA using the immunoSEQ Assay, a bias-controlled multiplex PCR. In the source study's methods: Within the assay, amplification of reference gene primers was used to estimate how many nucleated cells each sample contained. To quantify the absolute abundance of each unique TCRbeta CDR3 rearrangement, sequence reads were collapsed and filtered. Productive Simpson clonality was computed per sample as the square root of Simpson's diversity index over productive rearrangements. TCRdb re-hosts the immuneACCESS table, in-frame sequences only. Its copies lack some clones; in the studies checked, an unresolved V gene accounts for under half of them, and the cause for the rest is not known. V, J and clone size reflect that table, while D and trimming were determined from the DNA. This sample lists 140,000 or so clones; approximately 88% were detected once. 1.7% of the sample rests with the top ten.

Each collaborating institution followed its own protocols to collect whole blood in K2EDTA tubes. Collaborator samples were shipped for TCRbeta analysis as frozen whole blood, isolated PBMCs, or DNA extracted from either sample type. Taken from cysteine to phenylalanine, the CDR3 has 16 residues. Just the 48-base CDR3 DNA is kept, in frame starting at base 1. Relative to germline, V is 2 bases shorter and J is 0 bases shorter, with 11 bases between their ends. CDR1 and CDR2 were assigned from the germline V gene (reference sequence) as SEHNR and FQNEAQ. Concerning this clone itself: The specificity of this receptor is unknown. Base quality data are lacking; no much larger clone is found one base away.

The clonotype comes from a woman aged 50 to 60 with acute or convalescent COVID-19. The material sequenced was peripheral blood. The chain uses TRBV7-9 and TRBJ1-3; 5 matching bases give a weak D call of TRBD1. The CDR3 reads as follows: CASSLLTGGSGNTIYF. The nucleotide sequence is given as TGTGCCAGCAGCTTATTAACGGGGGGCTCTGGAAACACCATATATTTT.